Shown below are 26 T cell receptor beta chains from a single sample sequenced in a study of cytomegalovirus exposure and HLA in healthy donors (dated by TCRdb to between 2016 and 2019). Library creation used the immunoSEQ multiplex PCR assay. For the multiplex PCR, a mixture combining 60 forward primers for TCR Vbeta segments and 13 reverse primers for TCR Jbeta segments was used. The source is immuneACCESS, and TCRdb retained only in-frame sequences with V and J called. Part of the clones is not carried over; for the studies checked, unresolved V genes explain less than half of this, and the remainder is unexplained. The sample table shows 100,000 to 150,000 clones, and about 81% are seen once. The top ten clonotypes cover approximately 1.1% of the sample. The sequencing input was PBMCs. Every receptor here comes from a woman aged 25 to 39 in good health and CMV-seronegative.

The J gene is TRBJ2-2, the V gene TRBV18; D possibly corresponds to TRBD1 (6 bases). Germline V gives CDR1 KGHSH, CDR2 LQKENI. CDR3 length equals 15 residues. Deletions cut 3 bases from V and 8 bases from J, with 16 bases between. The CDR3 here is CASSPPGTPSGELFF. The DNA of the CDR3 is TGTGCCAGCTCACCTCCCGGGACACCCTCTGGGGAGCTGTTTTTT.

The chain recombines TRBV11-2 with TRBJ2-3; 8 nucleotides agree with TRBD1. The V gene end was trimmed by 3 bases and the J gene end by 3 bases; junction bases not matched to a gene: 11. The germline gives CDR1 SGHAT, CDR2 FQNNGV. This CDR3 contains 17 residues. The CDR3 reads CASSFYPTGVRTDTQYF. CDR3 sequence (DNA): TGTGCCAGCAGCTTCTACCCGACAGGGGTGAGGACAGATACGCAGTATTTT.

The DNA for the CDR3 is TGTGCCAGCAGCCCCCGACTAGCGGGAAACACCGGGGAGCTGTTTTTT. Translation: CASSPRLAGNTGELFF. V and J are TRBV7-6 and TRBJ2-2, with TRBD2 matching over 11 bases. This CDR3 is 16 amino acids long. J gave up 2 bases and V 5 bases, and 4 bases lay outside the gene matches. CDR1 is SGHVS and CDR2 is FNYEAQ in the germline V gene.

J is TRBJ2-1 and V is TRBV5-4, with a possible D match to TRBD1 (6 bases). The germline V gene has CDR1 SGHNT and CDR2 YYREEE (reference sequence). CDR3 size: 19 residues. With 2 bases removed from V and 0 bases from J, the gap between germline ends came to 21 bases. The CDR3 DNA sequence: TGTGCCAGCAGCTTACTACAGGGACCCCGCCCCCGCTCCTACAATGAGCAGTTCTTC. Translating gives CASSLLQGPRPRSYNEQFF.

The chain has TRBV5-1 and TRBJ2-7, with D tentatively TRBD1 (5 bases). V shed 4 bases and J shed 0 bases, with 14 bases lying between them. Germline V gene lookup returns CDR1 SGHRS and CDR2 YFSETQ. The CDR3 length is 15 residues. The chain's CDR3 is CASSVDIHSSYEQYF. CDR3 nucleotides: TGCGCCAGCAGCGTGGACATACATTCCTCCTACGAGCAGTACTTC. The variable domain in full, with the rest retrieved from reference TRBV5-1 and TRBJ2-7, is KAGVTQTPRYLIKTRGQQVTLSCSPISGHRSVSWYQQTPGQGLQFLFEYFSETQRNKGNFPGRFSGRQFSNSRSEMNVSTLELGDSALYLCASSVDIHSSYEQYFGPGTRLTVT.

The J gene is TRBJ1-2, the V gene TRBV7-2, with TRBD1 matching 9 bases. Germline assignment: CDR1 SGHTA and CDR2 FQGNSA. V lost 11 bases, J lost 6 bases, and 4 bases stayed unmatched. The CDR3 covers 11 residues. CDR3 DNA: TGTGCCGGAGGGACAGGGCATGGCTACACCTTC. Protein: CAGGTGHGYTF.

The chain carries TRBV5-1 and TRBJ1-1; 7 bases match TRBD1. CDR3 size: 19 residues. Germline-derived CDR1 and CDR2 are SGHRS and YFSETQ. V dropped 6 bases and J dropped 0; count of bases not matched to a gene: 20. The CDR3, as DNA: TGCGCCAGCACCCCCTATTCAGGGGGACAGACCCTTATGAACACTGAAGCTTTCTTT. It encodes CASTPYSGGQTLMNTEAFF. Filled out from reference TRBV5-1 and TRBJ1-1, the complete variable domain reads KAGVTQTPRYLIKTRGQQVTLSCSPISGHRSVSWYQQTPGQGLQFLFEYFSETQRNKGNFPGRFSGRQFSNSRSEMNVSTLELGDSALYLCASTPYSGGQTLMNTEAFFGQGTRLTVV.

The chain joins TRBV19 to TRBJ1-5, with D tentatively TRBD1 (5 bases). CDR1 is LNHDA and CDR2 is SQIVND in the germline V gene (reference sequence). This CDR3 has 13 amino acids. V lost 3 bases and J 7 bases, leaving 10 bases between the germline ends. CDR3 amino acids: CASSMEGRQPQHF. CDR3 coding DNA: TGTGCCAGTAGTATGGAGGGGAGGCAGCCCCAGCATTTT.

CDR3 DNA: TGTGCCAGTACCACTCAAACAGGCCAAGAGACCCAGTACTTC. Translated: CASTTQTGQETQYF. V is TRBV6-1 and J is TRBJ2-5; a possible D gene is TRBD1 (5 bases). This CDR3 is built from 14 residues. V lost 9 bases to trimming and J lost 1 base, with 15 bases between them. From germline, CDR1 is MNHNS and CDR2 SASEGT.

The rearrangement links TRBV29-1 to TRBJ1-2; D is undetermined. Germline V gene sequence: CDR1 SQVTM, CDR2 ANQGSEA. CDR3 size: 13 residues. V gave up 7 bases and J gave up 2 bases, with 14 bases separating them. CDR3 loop: CSGVGGTNYGYTF. CDR3 in DNA: TGCAGCGGAGTGGGAGGTACCAACTATGGCTACACCTTC.

This clone occurred once. V gene TRBV6-1 combines with J gene TRBJ1-3, with D hard to call. The CDR3 has 14 amino acids. Germline assignment: CDR1 MNHNS and CDR2 SASEGT. Trimming removed 8 bases from V and 2 bases from J, with 13 bases in between. This CDR3 is CASGSGVPGNTIYF. DNA of the CDR3: TGTGCCAGCGGGTCAGGCGTTCCTGGAAACACCATATATTTT.

This chain links TRBV10-3 with TRBJ1-1; 12 bases are a match to TRBD1. CDR1 ENHRY and CDR2 SYGVKD come from the germline V gene. There are 15 residues in the CDR3. Germline trimming cut 4 bases from V and 2 bases from J; bases unmatched to any gene: 2. The CDR3 reads CAISAGTGGNTEAFF. CDR3 nucleotide sequence: TGTGCCATCAGTGCGGGGACAGGGGGCAACACTGAAGCTTTCTTT.

The chain carries TRBV27 and TRBJ1-2; the match to TRBD1 covers 7 bases. V was pared by 2 bases and J by 8 bases, with 5 bases of the junction left unmatched. The germline V gene has CDR1 MNHEY and CDR2 SMNVEV (reference sequence). The CDR3 sequence is 13 residues long. CDR3 amino acids: CASSLRGPGGYTF. As DNA, the CDR3 is TGTGCCAGCAGTTTAAGGGGGCCGGGCGGCTACACCTTC.

Here the CDR3 DNA reads TGTGCCTGGAGTGGACCGGGGGTTGGCCCGGTAGGAACTGAAGCTTTCTTT. Translated, it gives CAWSGPGVGPVGTEAFF. The chain combines TRBV30 with TRBJ1-1; D may be TRBD1 (5 bases). The germline gives CDR1 GTSNPN, CDR2 SVGIG (reference sequence). The CDR3 has 17 amino acids. The ends were cut back, 1 base at V and 5 bases at J, with 23 bases in the middle. The full variable domain, completed using reference TRBV30 and TRBJ1-1, is SQTIHQWPATLVQPVGSPLSLECTVEGTSNPNLYWYRQAAGRGLQLLFYSVGIGQISSEVPQNLSASRPQDRQFILSSKKLLLSDSGFYLCAWSGPGVGPVGTEAFFGQGTRLTVV.

J is TRBJ2-5 and V is TRBV19; 9 bases map to TRBD1. V was clipped by 9 bases and J by 5 bases; unmatched bases: 7. The CDR3 runs to 13 residues. The germline V gene encodes CDR1 LNHDA and CDR2 SQIVND (reference sequence). CDR3 protein: CASTTGGSETQYF. The CDR3 DNA follows: TGTGCCAGCACAACAGGGGGCTCGGAGACCCAGTACTTC.

The gene calls are TRBV30 and TRBJ2-1; 9 bases fit TRBD2. V gave up 1 base and J gave up 3 bases; unmatched junction bases: 13. The CDR3 sequence is 18 residues long. Germline values: CDR1 GTSNPN, CDR2 SVGIG (reference sequence). DNA for the CDR3: TGTGCCTGGAGTGGGGGTAGCGGGAGCAACACAAACTACAATGAGCAGTTCTTC. Translated, it gives CAWSGGSGSNTNYNEQFF.

V gene TRBV23-1 combines with J gene TRBJ1-2; D may be TRBD1 (5 bases). TRBV23-1 is noted as an ORF with a role that remains uncertain. The CDR3 loop spans 14 amino acids. V gave up 2 bases and J gave up 6 bases, with 13 bases separating them. This chain's CDR3 is CASSQAGKLDGYTF. The CDR3 region has the DNA TGCGCCAGCAGTCAAGCAGGGAAGCTTGATGGCTACACCTTC.

J is TRBJ2-5 and V is TRBV5-8, with unresolved D. Trimming took 1 base from V and 3 from J, leaving 7 bases between them. CDR3 length: 13 residues. Germline assignment: CDR1 SGHTS and CDR2 YDEGEE. The chain's CDR3 is CASSLWQKETQYF. CDR3 coding DNA: TGTGCCAGCAGCTTGTGGCAGAAAGAGACCCAGTACTTC.

This clone was seen more than once but under ten times. The junction and the germline gene differ at one end; a read error may be behind it. The gene calls are TRBV7-7 and TRBJ2-1; 7 bases are shared with TRBD2. The CDR3 is made up of 15 amino acids. Germline CDR1 SSHAT, CDR2 FNYEAQ (reference sequence). The CDR3: CASSLLLATYNEQFF. The CDR3 nucleotides are TGTGCTAGCAGCTTGTTACTAGCGACCTACAATGAGCAGTTCTTC.

J is TRBJ1-3 and V is TRBV18; D gene uncertain. In germline, CDR1 is KGHSH, CDR2 LQKENI. V was trimmed by 6 bases and J by 0 bases, leaving 6 bases between them. The CDR3 loop spans 13 amino acids. Written as DNA, the CDR3 is TGTGCCAGCTCGGAGGCCTCTGGAAACACCATATATTTT. Protein sequence: CASSEASGNTIYF.

The genes are TRBV7-3 and TRBJ1-1, with a possible D match to TRBD1 (6 bases). There are 14 residues in the CDR3. The germline gives CDR1 SGHTA, CDR2 FQGTGA. Trimming took off 5 bases at V and 4 bases at J, with 14 bases between the two ends. CDR3 protein: CASSEQGRSTEAFF. The CDR3 DNA reads TGTGCCAGCAGCGAACAGGGACGGAGCACTGAAGCTTTCTTT. The full variable domain, rest sourced from reference TRBV7-3 and TRBJ1-1, is GAGVSQTPSNKVTEKGKYVELRCDPISGHTALYWYRQSLGQGPEFLIYFQGTGAADDSGLPNDRFFAVRPEGSVSTLKIQRTERGDSAVYLCASSEQGRSTEAFFGQGTRLTVV.

The CDR3 region has the DNA TGTGCCTTGCAGGGACAGGGAGGGACTGAAGCTTTCTTT. This gives the protein CALQGQGGTEAFF. The genes are TRBV30 and TRBJ1-1; 9 bases map to TRBD1. The V gene end was trimmed by 7 bases and the J gene end by 5 bases; junction bases not matched to a gene: 8. Per the germline V gene, CDR1 is GTSNPN and CDR2 is SVGIG (reference sequence). The CDR3 length is 13 residues.

V is TRBV9 and J is TRBJ2-1, with a tentative D call TRBD2 (6 bases). Germline CDR1 and CDR2: SGDLS and YYNGEE. Trimming took 4 bases from V and 1 from J, leaving 12 bases between them. This CDR3 spans 15 amino acids. CDR3 coding DNA: TGTGCCAGCAGCTCCAGACTAGGGTCCTACAATGAGCAGTTCTTC. It translates to CASSSRLGSYNEQFF.

This clone was picked up a small number of times. The V gene is TRBV19, the J gene TRBJ2-7, with 9 bases aligning to TRBD1. The V and J ends lost 4 bases and 6 bases, in that order; junction bases with no gene match: 10. Germline V gene sequence: CDR1 LNHDA, CDR2 SQIVND (reference sequence). The CDR3 is made up of 15 amino acids. The CDR3 DNA reads as TGTGCCAGTAGTACAGCCGGGACAGGGAGACTCGAGCAGTACTTC. Protein product: CASSTAGTGRLEQYF.

CDR3 sequence reads: CASSFYGELFF. DNA of the CDR3: TGTGCCAGCAGCTTTTACGGGGAGCTGTTTTTT. V gene TRBV11-2 combines with J gene TRBJ2-2; D is ambiguous. The CDR3 totals 11 residues. Looked up from germline, CDR1 is SGHAT and CDR2 is FQNNGV. The V end was cut by 3 bases, the J end by 7 bases, with 3 bases between.

This clone was recorded a few times. CDR3 in DNA: TGTGCCAGCAGCTCCTTACAAGATACGCAGTATTTT. This sequence encodes CASSSLQDTQYF. This chain links TRBV7-4 with TRBJ2-3; D gene uncertain. The V and J ends lost 4 bases and 5 bases respectively, with 7 bases between them. The CDR3 has 12 amino acids. In germline, CDR1 is SGHVT, CDR2 SQSDAQ.